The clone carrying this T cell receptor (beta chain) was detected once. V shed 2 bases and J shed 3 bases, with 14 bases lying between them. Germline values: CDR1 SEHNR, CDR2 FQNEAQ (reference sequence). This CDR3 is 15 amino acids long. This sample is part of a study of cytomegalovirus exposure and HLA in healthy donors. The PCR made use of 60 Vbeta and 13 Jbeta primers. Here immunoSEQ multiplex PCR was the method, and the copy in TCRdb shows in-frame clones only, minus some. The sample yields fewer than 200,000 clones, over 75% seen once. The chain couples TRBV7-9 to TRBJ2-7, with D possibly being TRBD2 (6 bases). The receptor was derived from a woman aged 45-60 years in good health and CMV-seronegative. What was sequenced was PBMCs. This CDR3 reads CASSLFRESHYEQYF. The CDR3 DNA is TGTGCCAGCAGCTTATTTCGGGAGAGTCACTACGAGCAGTACTTC.